These T cell receptor beta chains were read from a single sample in a study of shared clonotypes between healthy human individuals. Sequencing used immunoSEQ multiplex PCR; TCRdb keeps in-frame clones, though not all of them. The table records hundreds of thousands of clones, about 80% of them present only once. The material sequenced was PBMCs. The origin of the receptors is a woman in her 40s in good health. Some clones in this sample may be carry-over from other donors' samples. CDR3s include the opening cysteine and the closing phenylalanine or tryptophan. D genes are given only for firm matches.

D gene,J gene,V gene,CDR3 DNA,CDR3 protein
.,TRBJ2-2,TRBV19,TGTGCCAGTAGTATACCCGGCCTAAACACCGGGGAGCTGTTTTTT,CASSIPGLNTGELFF
TRBD2,TRBJ2-7,TRBV18,TGTGCCAGCTCATCAGCAGGACTAGCTTACGAGCAGTACTTC,CASSSAGLAYEQYF
.,TRBJ1-2,TRBV28,TGTGCCAGCATGAATAACTATGGCTACACCTTC,CASMNNYGYTF
.,TRBJ2-1,TRBV19,TGTGCCAGTAGTACCACCTCGGGAGCCTGGGGTGAGCAGTTCTTC,CASSTTSGAWGEQFF
.,TRBJ2-2,TRBV10-2,TGCGCCAGCAGTGAGTCGCTAGGGTTCGGGGAGCTGTTTTTT,CASSESLGFGELFF
TRBD2,TRBJ2-5,TRBV9,TGTGCCAGCAGCTCAAGGCGAGCGGGGGCGCTACAAGAGACCCAGTACTTC,CASSSRRAGALQETQYF
TRBD1,TRBJ1-1,TRBV29-1,TGCAGCGCATCGCCCCTTGGGGACAGGGGGATGACTGAAGCTTTCTTT,CSASPLGDRGMTEAFF
TRBD2,TRBJ2-7,TRBV4-1,TGCGCCAGCAGCCAAGAAAGGGGCCTAGCGATTAGCTGGCGGGAGGGACGGGGGGAGCAGTACTTC,CASSQERGLAISWREGRGEQYF
TRBD2,TRBJ2-1,TRBV7-8,TGTGCCAGCAGCTTTACGATGGCTAGCGGGAGGAATGAGCAGTTCTTC,CASSFTMASGRNEQFF
.,TRBJ1-2,TRBV5-1,TGCGCCAGCAGCCAGGAACGAGGGAGCTATGGCTACACCTTC,CASSQERGSYGYTF
.,TRBJ2-7,TRBV29-1,TGCAGCGTTGAGGGAGAGTCCTACGAGCAGTACTTC,CSVEGESYEQYF
TRBD1,TRBJ2-7,TRBV4-1,TGCGCCAGCAGCCAACCAGGGGGCCTCGAGCAGTACTTC,CASSQPGGLEQYF
.,TRBJ2-7,TRBV6-1,TGTGCCAGCAGGGGCCCACGTTACGAGCAGTACTTC,CASRGPRYEQYF
.,TRBJ2-1,TRBV30,TGTGCCTGGAGTCCACAAAATGAGCAGTTCTTC,CAWSPQNEQFF
TRBD1,TRBJ1-2,TRBV5-1,TGCGCCAGCAGCGCCGGACAGGGGGCAGGTGGCTACACCTTC,CASSAGQGAGGYTF
.,TRBJ1-2,TRBV4-2,TGTGCCAGCAGCCAAGATCGGGCATCCCTTGGGGATGGCTACACCTTC,CASSQDRASLGDGYTF
.,TRBJ2-7,TRBV28,TGTGCCAGCAGTTTCCCGAGCTCCTACGAGCAGTACTTC,CASSFPSSYEQYF
.,TRBJ2-1,TRBV6-4,TGTGCCAGCAGTGAAGGATACTCGGGCGATGAGCAGTTCTTC,CASSEGYSGDEQFF